These T cell receptor beta chains were read from a single sample in a study of tumor-infiltrating lymphocytes in localized non-small cell lung cancer. The repertoire was sequenced with immunoSEQ multiplex PCR; TCRdb's copy has only in-frame clones and lacks some. Here the sample spans roughly 15,000 clones, about 75% being singletons. The sequencing sample was made of lung tumor tissue. The receptors were sampled from a human donor with non-small cell lung cancer. Both conserved end residues are part of each CDR3. The order of the fields is J gene, D gene, V gene, clone size, CDR3 protein, CDR3 DNA. A D gene is named only where the DNA matches it firmly. Size is omitted from some rows. Given values are once, few, many or a class for expanded clones.

J: TRBJ1-1
D: -
V: TRBV6-5
size: few
CDR3: CASTSQYMNTEAFF
DNA: TGTGCCAGCACGTCACAGTATATGAACACTGAAGCTTTCTTT

J: TRBJ1-4
D: TRBD1
V: TRBV15
size: -
CDR3: CATSRGLGQNNEKLFF
DNA: TGTGCCACCAGCAGAGGCCTGGGACAGAATAATGAAAAACTGTTTTTT

J: TRBJ1-3
D: -
V: TRBV5-1
size: once
CDR3: CASSDGSGNTIYF
DNA: TGCGCCAGCAGCGACGGTTCTGGAAACACCATATATTTT

J: TRBJ2-3
D: -
V: TRBV4-1
size: -
CDR3: CASSQVGTGSTDTQYF
DNA: TGCGCCAGCAGCCAAGTGGGAACGGGGAGCACAGATACGCAGTATTTT

J: TRBJ2-2
D: -
V: TRBV7-9
size: -
CDR3: CASSIRGGQGNTGELFF
DNA: TGTGCCAGCAGCATTAGGGGGGGCCAGGGGAACACCGGGGAGCTGTTTTTT

J: TRBJ2-5
D: TRBD2
V: TRBV19
size: -
CDR3: CASRPRGVQETQYF
DNA: TGTGCCAGTAGGCCCCGGGGGGTCCAAGAGACCCAGTACTTC

J: TRBJ2-7
D: -
V: TRBV5-1
size: -
CDR3: CASSAGRTLSYEQYF
DNA: TGCGCCAGCAGCGCGGGCAGGACCCTCTCCTACGAGCAGTACTTC

J: TRBJ2-7
D: -
V: TRBV6-5
size: -
CDR3: CASGKTYEQYF
DNA: TGTGCCAGCGGCAAGACCTACGAGCAGTACTTC

J: TRBJ1-1
D: -
V: TRBV19
size: few
CDR3: CASSIDLGQGKAFF
DNA: TGTGCCAGTAGTATAGATCTAGGGCAGGGTAAAGCTTTCTTT

J: TRBJ1-1
D: -
V: TRBV28
size: -
CDR3: CASSFWGRAFF
DNA: TGTGCCAGCAGTTTTTGGGGCCGAGCTTTCTTT

J: TRBJ2-3
D: TRBD2
V: TRBV7-9
size: once
CDR3: CASSSSGSNTDTQYF
DNA: TGTGCCAGCAGCTCTAGCGGGAGTAACACAGATACGCAGTATTTT

J: TRBJ2-7
D: -
V: TRBV6-5
size: -
CDR3: CASSYRTSGYEQYF
DNA: TGTGCCAGCAGTTACCGAACCTCGGGGTACGAGCAGTACTTC

J: TRBJ1-1
D: TRBD1
V: TRBV7-9
size: -
CDR3: CASSPRGPEAFF
DNA: TGTGCCAGCAGCCCCAGGGGGCCTGAAGCTTTCTTT

J: TRBJ1-2
D: -
V: TRBV5-1
size: -
CDR3: CASSSPTNYGYTF
DNA: TGCGCCAGCAGCTCTCCGACCAACTATGGCTACACCTTC

J: TRBJ2-2
D: -
V: TRBV19
size: -
CDR3: CASSIRAFFTTNTGELFF
DNA: TGTGCCAGTAGTATTCGGGCCTTTTTCACTACGAACACCGGGGAGCTGTTTTTT

J: TRBJ2-7
D: TRBD1
V: TRBV11-2
size: -
CDR3: CASSSRDRGSYEQYF
DNA: TGTGCCAGCAGCTCCCGGGACAGGGGCTCCTACGAGCAGTACTTC

J: TRBJ2-2
D: TRBD1
V: TRBV29-1
size: -
CDR3: CSVRGQGGTGELFF
DNA: TGCAGCGTTAGAGGACAGGGTGGGACCGGGGAGCTGTTTTTT

J: TRBJ2-2
D: -
V: TRBV5-1
size: once
CDR3: CASSLGRDGELFF
DNA: TGCGCCAGCAGCCTAGGACGAGACGGGGAGCTGTTTTTT

J: TRBJ1-3
D: -
V: TRBV19
size: -
CDR3: CASSTGDSGNTIYF
DNA: TGTGCCAGTAGTACCGGGGACTCTGGAAACACCATATATTTT

J: TRBJ1-2
D: -
V: TRBV30
size: few
CDR3: CAWNLVRAGTNYGYTF
DNA: TGTGCCTGGAATCTGGTGAGGGCAGGGACTAACTATGGCTACACCTTC

J: TRBJ1-1
D: -
V: TRBV2
size: -
CDR3: CASSVDGYTEAFF
DNA: TGTGCCAGCAGTGTCGATGGTTACACTGAAGCTTTCTTT

J: TRBJ2-1
D: -
V: TRBV7-9
size: -
CDR3: CASSTAPGPKSYNEQFF
DNA: TGTGCCAGCAGCACCGCTCCGGGGCCCAAATCCTACAATGAGCAGTTCTTC

J: TRBJ2-5
D: -
V: TRBV6-1
size: -
CDR3: CASSGDTHQETQYF
DNA: TGTGCCAGCAGCGGGGACACCCACCAAGAGACCCAGTACTTC

J: TRBJ2-3
D: -
V: TRBV9
size: -
CDR3: CASSAGTGTDTQYF
DNA: TGTGCCAGCAGCGCAGGGACTGGCACAGATACGCAGTATTTT

J: TRBJ1-1
D: TRBD1
V: TRBV19
size: -
CDR3: CASSSKGQGNTEAFF
DNA: TGTGCCAGTAGTTCCAAGGGACAGGGTAACACTGAAGCTTTCTTT

J: TRBJ1-1
D: -
V: TRBV18
size: once
CDR3: CASSPRRPMNTEAFF
DNA: TGTGCCAGCTCACCTCGAAGGCCCATGAACACTGAAGCTTTCTTT

J: TRBJ1-2
D: -
V: TRBV5-1
size: -
CDR3: CASSPDSNYGYTF
DNA: TGCGCCAGCAGCCCGGACAGTAACTATGGCTACACCTTC

J: TRBJ1-5
D: -
V: TRBV28
size: few
CDR3: CASTRLDGQPQHF
DNA: TGTGCCAGCACCCGACTTGATGGTCAGCCCCAGCATTTT

J: TRBJ2-7
D: -
V: TRBV29-1
size: -
CDR3: CSVKTPFVDEQYF
DNA: TGCAGCGTAAAGACACCCTTCGTGGACGAGCAGTACTTC

J: TRBJ2-3
D: -
V: TRBV2
size: once
CDR3: CASKPGTSTDTQYF
DNA: TGTGCCAGCAAACCGGGGACTAGCACAGATACGCAGTATTTT

J: TRBJ2-1
D: -
V: TRBV7-9
size: -
CDR3: CAGELPLLGNSGNEQFF
DNA: TGTGCCGGGGAACTCCCTTTGTTAGGAAATTCGGGAAATGAGCAGTTCTTC

J: TRBJ1-2
D: -
V: TRBV7-2
size: -
CDR3: CASSPDRGQSYGYTF
DNA: TGTGCCAGCAGCCCAGACCGGGGGCAAAGCTATGGCTACACCTTC

J: TRBJ1-6
D: TRBD1
V: TRBV30
size: -
CDR3: CAWRASPGTAIYNSPLHF
DNA: TGTGCCTGGAGAGCTTCCCCCGGGACAGCCATCTATAATTCACCCCTCCACTTT

J: TRBJ2-6
D: -
V: TRBV5-1
size: few
CDR3: CASSLEGSSGANVLTF
DNA: TGCGCCAGCAGCTTGGAAGGGAGCTCTGGGGCCAACGTCCTGACTTTC

J: TRBJ1-2
D: TRBD1
V: TRBV6-1
size: few
CDR3: CASSGPGQGAWDGYTF
DNA: TGTGCCAGCAGTGGACCGGGACAGGGGGCGTGGGATGGCTACACCTTC

J: TRBJ1-3
D: -
V: TRBV7-2
size: once
CDR3: CASSLTGGAKGNTIYF
DNA: TGTGCCAGCAGCTTAACGGGGGGGGCGAAAGGAAACACCATATATTTT

J: TRBJ2-2
D: TRBD1
V: TRBV13
size: -
CDR3: CASRDRFANTGELFF
DNA: TGTGCCAGCAGGGACAGGTTCGCGAACACCGGGGAGCTGTTTTTT

J: TRBJ1-5
D: TRBD1
V: TRBV6-4
size: medium-sized
CDR3: CASSDSGQGNQPQHF
DNA: TGTGCCAGCAGTGACTCGGGACAGGGCAATCAGCCCCAGCATTTT

J: TRBJ2-2
D: TRBD2
V: TRBV19
size: -
CDR3: CATGLAGGPGTGELFF
DNA: TGTGCCACGGGACTAGCGGGAGGGCCGGGAACCGGGGAGCTGTTTTTT

J: TRBJ1-5
D: -
V: TRBV2
size: -
CDR3: CASSVGQLSNQPQHF
DNA: TGTGCCAGCAGTGTCGGACAGCTTAGCAATCAGCCCCAGCATTTT

J: TRBJ1-2
D: -
V: TRBV30
size: -
CDR3: CAWTFVGGSYGYTF
DNA: TGTGCCTGGACCTTCGTGGGGGGTTCCTATGGCTACACCTTC

J: TRBJ1-2
D: TRBD1
V: TRBV2
size: once
CDR3: CAKQGVRYGYTF
DNA: TGTGCCAAACAGGGGGTGAGGTATGGCTACACCTTC

J: TRBJ2-5
D: -
V: TRBV7-2
size: -
CDR3: CASSFRGGGETQYF
DNA: TGTGCCAGCAGCTTCCGCGGGGGCGGAGAGACCCAGTACTTC

J: TRBJ2-7
D: TRBD2
V: TRBV10-1
size: few
CDR3: CASSERLALPSEQYF
DNA: TGCGCCAGCAGTGAGCGACTAGCGTTACCTAGTGAGCAGTACTTC

J: TRBJ1-3
D: -
V: TRBV7-2
size: -
CDR3: CASSRSDPGNTIYF
DNA: TGTGCCAGCAGCCGCAGTGACCCTGGAAACACCATATATTTT